These 27 T cell receptor beta chains were sequenced from one sample in a study of blood T cell repertoires in COVID-19. The table came from immunoSEQ multiplex PCR; TCRdb's copy has only in-frame clones and leaves some out. Of roughly 250,000 clones in the sample, roughly nine tenths were seen once. Sequences were obtained from PBMCs or T cells enriched from blood (not recorded which). These receptors were obtained from a human donor in a cohort exposed to, infected with or recovered from COVID-19 (not recorded which). The donor label of this sample is uncertain.

J is TRBJ2-1 and V is TRBV7-9, with D hard to call. The germline V gene has CDR1 SEHNR and CDR2 FQNEAQ (reference sequence). V dropped 1 base and J dropped 9 bases, with 7 bases sitting between them. The CDR3 extends over 12 amino acids. The CDR3 spells CASSLVEAEQFF. Here the CDR3 DNA reads TGTGCCAGCAGCTTAGTAGAGGCTGAGCAGTTCTTC.

This chain uses TRBV4-1 with TRBJ1-1; 10 bases fit TRBD1. This CDR3 has 13 amino acids. The germline CDR1 and CDR2 sequences are MGHRA and YSYEKL. Trimming at V came to 5 bases and at J to 8 bases, leaving 5 bases not matched to a gene. CDR3 residues: CASSYPGQGEAFF. DNA of the CDR3: TGCGCCAGCAGCTACCCGGGACAGGGGGAAGCTTTCTTT.

The chain is built from TRBV24-1 and TRBJ1-4, with D uncertain. V shed 2 bases and J shed 11 bases, with 5 bases lying between them. Germline assignment: CDR1 KGHDR and CDR2 SFDVKD. This CDR3 has 11 residues. The CDR3 DNA reads as TGTGCCACCAGTGATTCCGGGAAACTGTTTTTT. Translation gives CATSDSGKLFF.

The J gene is TRBJ2-7, the V gene TRBV6-1; D is unclear. V was shortened by 0 bases and J by 4 bases, with 7 bases between the two germline ends. CDR3 length: 13 amino acids. The germline gives CDR1 MNHNS, CDR2 SASEGT. DNA of the CDR3: TGTGCCAGCAGTGAAGCGCGCGGATACGAGCAGTACTTC. As protein: CASSEARGYEQYF.

The chain links TRBV19 to TRBJ1-1; tentative D call: TRBD1 (5 bases). In germline, CDR1 is LNHDA, CDR2 SQIVND (reference sequence). Trimming cost V 6 bases and J 3 bases, with 11 bases left between them. The CDR3 contains 13 residues. CDR3 in amino acids: CASRRQRDTEAFF. Written as DNA, the CDR3 is TGTGCCAGTAGGAGACAGAGAGACACTGAAGCTTTCTTT.

Of note for this clone: The same CDR3 also results from other DNA sequences found in this sample. The gene calls are TRBV30 and TRBJ1-5; a weak D match, TRBD1 (5 bases). The V gene lost 0 bases and the J gene lost 4 bases, with 7 bases spanning the gap. This CDR3 has 13 residues. Per germline, CDR1 GTSNPN and CDR2 SVGIG (reference sequence). The CDR3 loop reads CAWSVRGNQPQHF. CDR3 coding DNA: TGTGCCTGGAGTGTACGGGGGAATCAGCCCCAGCATTTT.

J is TRBJ1-4 and V is TRBV19, with 7 positions matching TRBD1. V shed 8 bases, J shed 1 base, and the junction held 13 bases outside the gene matches. The germline CDR1 and CDR2 sequences are LNHDA and SQIVND (reference sequence). This CDR3 spans 17 amino acids. The CDR3 coding sequence is TGTGCCAGTTCCGGGACAGTCGGAGCTGGAACTAATGAAAAACTGTTTTTT. It codes for CASSGTVGAGTNEKLFF.

In DNA form, the CDR3 reads TGTGCCAGCAGCCATTCAGGGGTAAATCAGCCCCAGCATTTT. It yields the protein CASSHSGVNQPQHF. The chain uses TRBV27 and TRBJ1-5; possibly TRBD1 for D (6 bases). The ends were cut back, 6 bases at V and 4 bases at J, with 13 bases in the middle. The germline gives CDR1 MNHEY, CDR2 SMNVEV (reference sequence). This CDR3 contains 14 residues.

This chain uses TRBV21-1 with TRBJ2-5; the table names TRBD1, a call not compared with the DNA. TRBV21-1 is shown as a pseudogene. The length of the CDR3 is 14 residues. The CDR3 sequence is CASSEEQGCETQYF. The CDR3 DNA reads as TGTGCCAGCAGCGAGGAACAGGGCTGCGAGACCCAGTACTTC.

This sequence joins TRBV9 and TRBJ1-4; weak D call: TRBD1 (6 bases). V gave up 2 bases and J gave up 5 bases, with 13 bases separating them. This CDR3 is built from 15 residues. In germline, CDR1 is SGDLS, CDR2 YYNGEE. DNA for the CDR3: TGTGCCAGCAGCGTCTCAGGGGAACGGAATGAAAAACTGTTTTTT. Its protein is CASSVSGERNEKLFF.

The DNA of the CDR3 is TGTGCCAGCAGCCCAGCGGGGGCCTACGAGCAGTACTTC. As protein: CASSPAGAYEQYF. The chain combines TRBV3-1 (or the pseudogene TRBV3-2) with TRBJ2-7; 8 bases align to TRBD2. This CDR3 region has 13 residues. The V gene end was trimmed by 4 bases and the J gene end by 2 bases; junction bases not matched to a gene: 1. Germline-derived CDR1 and CDR2 are LGHDT and YNNKEL (reference sequence).

The chain carries TRBV6-5 and TRBJ1-1; the D gene is possibly TRBD1 (5 bases). Germline V gene sequence: CDR1 MNHEY, CDR2 SVGAGI. Trimming took off 5 bases at V and 5 bases at J, with 15 bases between the two ends. The CDR3 loop spans 14 amino acids. The CDR3 sequence is CASSHRTDGTEAFF. The CDR3, as DNA: TGTGCCAGCAGTCACAGGACCGATGGTACTGAAGCTTTCTTT.

This chain connects TRBV6-1 to TRBJ2-7; 7 nucleotides agree with TRBD1. V trimming: 0 bases; J trimming: 3 bases; junction bases outside the gene matches: 5. There are 15 residues in the CDR3. Germline V lookup: CDR1 MNHNS, CDR2 SASEGT. The DNA of the CDR3 is TGTGCCAGCAGTGAAGCGGGGACAGAAGTCTACGAGCAGTACTTC. Encoded protein: CASSEAGTEVYEQYF.

The chain employs TRBV30 and TRBJ2-7; 9 bases fit TRBD1. The junction had 10 bases not matched to a gene; V was cut back by 5 bases and J by 5 bases. Looked up from germline, CDR1 is GTSNPN and CDR2 is SVGIG (reference sequence). The CDR3 sequence is 14 residues long. The CDR3 spells CAWSAGQGLDEQYF. DNA of the CDR3: TGTGCCTGGTCGGCGGGACAGGGTCTGGACGAGCAGTACTTC. The variable domain in full, completed from reference TRBV30 and TRBJ2-7, reads SQTIHQWPATLVQPVGSPLSLECTVEGTSNPNLYWYRQAAGRGLQLLFYSVGIGQISSEVPQNLSASRPQDRQFILSSKKLLLSDSGFYLCAWSAGQGLDEQYFGPGTRLTVT.

The chain couples TRBV5-4 to TRBJ2-1; 10 nucleotides match TRBD2. The V segment lost 4 bases and the J segment 9 bases; nucleotides outside the gene matches: 10. Germline CDR1 and CDR2: SGHNT and YYREEE (reference sequence). CDR3 length: 15 residues. CDR3 bases: TGTGCCAGCAGCCAGCCAACTAGCGGGGATAGTGAGCAGTTCTTC. Its translation is CASSQPTSGDSEQFF. The whole variable domain, remainder taken from reference TRBV5-4 and TRBJ2-1, is ETGVTQSPTHLIKTRGQQVTLRCSSQSGHNTVSWYQQALGQGPQFIFQYYREEENGRGNFPPRFSGLQFPNYSSELNVNALELDDSALYLCASSQPTSGDSEQFFGPGTRLTVL.

The chain carries TRBV5-4 and TRBJ2-7, with 14 bases matching TRBD2. The junction had 6 bases not matched to a gene; V was cut back by 4 bases and J by 3 bases. The CDR3 contains 16 residues. Germline V CDR1 and CDR2: SGHNT, YYREEE (reference sequence). The CDR3 bases are TGTGCCAGCAGCCCGACTAGCGGGGGGGCCCGCTACGAGCAGTACTTC. Translation gives CASSPTSGGARYEQYF. Full variable domain (outside the CDR3, taken from reference TRBV5-4 and TRBJ2-7): ETGVTQSPTHLIKTRGQQVTLRCSSQSGHNTVSWYQQALGQGPQFIFQYYREEENGRGNFPPRFSGLQFPNYSSELNVNALELDDSALYLCASSPTSGGARYEQYFGPGTRLTVT.

This chain links TRBV25-1 with TRBJ2-5; perhaps TRBD1 as D (5 bases). Germline V gene sequence: CDR1 MGHDK, CDR2 SYGVNS. The CDR3 is 18 residues long. The V end was cut by 0 bases, the J end by 5 bases, with 22 bases between. CDR3 coding DNA: TGTGCCAGCAGTGAATATATGGGGCAGGGTATCAATCGGGAGACCCAGTACTTC. Protein: CASSEYMGQGINRETQYF.

The rearrangement links TRBV19 to TRBJ1-1; TRBD1 might be the D (5 bases). The CDR3 has 14 residues. The V gene's germline CDR1 is LNHDA and CDR2 SQIVND (reference sequence). The germline V and J ends were trimmed by 0 bases and 6 bases, with 11 bases remaining between them. This CDR3 reads CASSIEGHSSEAFF. DNA for the CDR3: TGTGCCAGTAGTATAGAAGGACATTCGTCTGAAGCTTTCTTT.

This clone has a single count. The V and J genes are TRBV18 and TRBJ2-1, with TRBD1 matching over 9 bases. The CDR3 runs 16 residues. The trim removed 4 bases at V and 6 bases at J, leaving 10 bases unmatched. Germline V gives CDR1 KGHSH, CDR2 LQKENI. CDR3 loop: CASSLPGTGWSNEQFF. The CDR3 DNA sequence: TGTGCCAGCTCACTTCCCGGGACAGGGTGGAGCAATGAGCAGTTCTTC.

The gene calls are TRBV18 and TRBJ1-5; D is unresolved. The germline V gene encodes CDR1 KGHSH and CDR2 LQKENI. Trimming left V 2 bases short and J 1 base short, with 9 bases between. The CDR3 consists of 15 residues. The CDR3 loop reads CASSPNIQSNQPQHF. CDR3 nucleotides: TGTGCCAGCTCACCAAATATTCAGAGCAATCAGCCCCAGCATTTT.

The chain is built from TRBV3-1 (or the pseudogene TRBV3-2) and TRBJ2-7; TRBD1 matches at 7 bases. The junction had 5 bases not matched to a gene; V was cut back by 2 bases and J by 4 bases. The CDR3 covers 14 residues. The germline V gene has CDR1 LGHDT and CDR2 YNNKEL (reference sequence). The CDR3 is CASSQMGRGYEQYF. CDR3 nucleotides: TGTGCCAGCAGCCAAATGGGCAGGGGGTACGAGCAGTACTTC.

The CDR3, as DNA: TGTGCCAGCAGCTTACCCTACACAGATACGCAGTATTTT. Protein sequence: CASSLPYTDTQYF. The gene calls are TRBV11-1 and TRBJ2-3; no definite D call. The V gene lost 2 bases and the J gene lost 2 bases, with 5 bases spanning the gap. The CDR3 covers 13 residues. Germline V CDR1 and CDR2: SGHAT, FQDESV (reference sequence). Full variable domain (missing parts from reference TRBV11-1 and TRBJ2-3): EAEVAQSPRYKITEKSQAVAFWCDPISGHATLYWYRQILGQGPELLVQFQDESVVDDSQLPKDRFSAERLKGVDSTLKIQPAELGDSAMYLCASSLPYTDTQYFGPGTRLTVL.

The chain uses TRBV5-1 and TRBJ2-5, with D possibly TRBD2 on 7 matching bases. In germline, CDR1 is SGHRS, CDR2 YFSETQ. V was trimmed by 3 bases and J by 3 bases, leaving 18 bases between them. The CDR3 covers 16 residues. The CDR3 region has the DNA TGCGCCAGCAGCTGGGGGGGCTTACAGGGAAAAGAGACCCAGTACTTC. Its protein product is CASSWGGLQGKETQYF.

As DNA, the CDR3 is TGTGCTAGTGGTCTCGGGACAGGGGGTCAAACAGATACGCAGTATTTT. Translation: CASGLGTGGQTDTQYF. V gene TRBV12-5 combines with J gene TRBJ2-3; 11 nucleotides match TRBD1. Looked up from germline, CDR1 is LGHNT and CDR2 is FRNRAP. J gave up 3 bases and V 5 bases, and 7 bases lay outside the gene matches. The CDR3 spans 16 residues.

The chain joins TRBV27 to TRBJ1-6; D is perhaps TRBD1 (5 bases). Per the germline V gene, CDR1 is MNHEY and CDR2 is SMNVEV (reference sequence). The CDR3 covers 15 residues. Trimming removed 5 bases from V and 6 bases from J, with 14 bases in between. As DNA, the CDR3 is TGTGCCAGCAGTCCGCAGGGTAGTAGTAATTCACCCCTCCACTTT. This encodes CASSPQGSSNSPLHF.

This clone was found a few times. This chain uses TRBV30 with TRBJ1-5; 8 bases match TRBD1. The germline V gene has CDR1 GTSNPN and CDR2 SVGIG (reference sequence). V was clipped by 6 bases and J by 7 bases; unmatched bases: 8. This CDR3 comprises 13 residues. The chain's CDR3 is CACTGGPGQPQHF. The CDR3 nucleotides are TGTGCCTGTACAGGGGGGCCAGGGCAGCCCCAGCATTTT.

The gene calls are TRBV11-2 and TRBJ2-1; 9 bases agree with TRBD2. The CDR3 sequence is 16 residues long. CDR1 and CDR2 from the germline V gene are SGHAT and FQNNGV. J was trimmed by 9 bases and V by 0 bases; bases with no gene match: 9. The CDR3 nucleotides are TGTGCCAGCAGCTTAGACTGGCGGGGGGGGAAGGGTGAGCAGTTCTTC. Amino acid sequence: CASSLDWRGGKGEQFF.